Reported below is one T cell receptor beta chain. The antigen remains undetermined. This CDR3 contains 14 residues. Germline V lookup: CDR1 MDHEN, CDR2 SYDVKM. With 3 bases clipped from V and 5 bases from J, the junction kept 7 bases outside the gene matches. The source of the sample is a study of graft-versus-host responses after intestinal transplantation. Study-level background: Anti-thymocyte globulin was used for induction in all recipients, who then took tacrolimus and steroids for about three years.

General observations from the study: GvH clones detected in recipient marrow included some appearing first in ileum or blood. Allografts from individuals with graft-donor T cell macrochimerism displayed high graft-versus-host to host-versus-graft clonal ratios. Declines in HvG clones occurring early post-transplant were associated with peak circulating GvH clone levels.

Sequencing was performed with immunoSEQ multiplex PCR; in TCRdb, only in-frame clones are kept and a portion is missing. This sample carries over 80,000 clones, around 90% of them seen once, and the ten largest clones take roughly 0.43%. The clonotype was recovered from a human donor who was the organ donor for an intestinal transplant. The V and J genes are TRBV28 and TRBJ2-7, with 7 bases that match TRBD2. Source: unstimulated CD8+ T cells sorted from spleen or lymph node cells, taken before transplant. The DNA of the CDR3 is TGTGCCAGCAGTTTCGGGAGGTCGAGACACGAGCAGTACTTC. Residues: CASSFGRSRHEQYF.